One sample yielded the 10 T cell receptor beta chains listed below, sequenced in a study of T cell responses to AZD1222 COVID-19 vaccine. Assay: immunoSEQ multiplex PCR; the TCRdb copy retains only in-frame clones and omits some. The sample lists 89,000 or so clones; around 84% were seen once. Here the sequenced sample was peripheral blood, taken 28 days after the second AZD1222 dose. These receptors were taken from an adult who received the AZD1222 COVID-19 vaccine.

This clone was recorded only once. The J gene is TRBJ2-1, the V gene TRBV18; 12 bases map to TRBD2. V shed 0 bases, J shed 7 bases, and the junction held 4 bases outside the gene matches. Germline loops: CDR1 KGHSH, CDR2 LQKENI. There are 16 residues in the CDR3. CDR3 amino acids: CASSPPGLAGGNEQFF. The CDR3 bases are TGTGCCAGCTCACCACCTGGGCTAGCGGGAGGGAATGAGCAGTTCTTC.

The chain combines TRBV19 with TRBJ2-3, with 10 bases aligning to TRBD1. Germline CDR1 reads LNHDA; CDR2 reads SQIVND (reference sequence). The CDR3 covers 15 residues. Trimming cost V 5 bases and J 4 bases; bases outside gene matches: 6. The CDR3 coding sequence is TGTGCCAGTAGTGCGCGACAGGGGGCCGCAGATACGCAGTATTTT. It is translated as CASSARQGAADTQYF.

The CDR3 region has the DNA TGTGCCAGTAATGACAGTCCCACGATCTATGGCTACACCTTC. Amino acid sequence: CASNDSPTIYGYTF. The chain recombines TRBV19 with TRBJ1-2, with D tentatively TRBD1 (5 bases). The CDR3 consists of 14 residues. Per germline, CDR1 LNHDA and CDR2 SQIVND (reference sequence). V lost 7 bases, J lost 4 bases, and 16 bases lay in between.

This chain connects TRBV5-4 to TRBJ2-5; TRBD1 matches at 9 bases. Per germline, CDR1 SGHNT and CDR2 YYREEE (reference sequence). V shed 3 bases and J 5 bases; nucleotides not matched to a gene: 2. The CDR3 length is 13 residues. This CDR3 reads CASSWDRVETQYF. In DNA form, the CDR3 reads TGTGCCAGCAGCTGGGACAGGGTGGAGACCCAGTACTTC.

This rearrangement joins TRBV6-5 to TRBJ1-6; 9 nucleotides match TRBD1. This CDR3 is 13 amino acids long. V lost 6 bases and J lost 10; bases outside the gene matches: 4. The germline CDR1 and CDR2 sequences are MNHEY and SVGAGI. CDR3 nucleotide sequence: TGTGCCAGCAGGGACAGGGGAAACTCACCCCTCCACTTT. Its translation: CASRDRGNSPLHF.

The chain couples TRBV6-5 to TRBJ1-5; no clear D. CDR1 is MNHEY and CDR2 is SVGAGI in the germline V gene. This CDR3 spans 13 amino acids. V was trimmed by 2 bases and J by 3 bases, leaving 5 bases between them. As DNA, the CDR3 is TGTGCCAGCAGTTACAACAACAATCAGCCCCAGCATTTT. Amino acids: CASSYNNNQPQHF.

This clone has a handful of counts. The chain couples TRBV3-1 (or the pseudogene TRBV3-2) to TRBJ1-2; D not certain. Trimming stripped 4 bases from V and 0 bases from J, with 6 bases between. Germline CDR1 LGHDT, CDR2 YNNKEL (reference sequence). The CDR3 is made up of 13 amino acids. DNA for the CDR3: TGTGCCAGCAGCCCAGCGCCTAACTATGGCTACACCTTC. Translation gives CASSPAPNYGYTF.

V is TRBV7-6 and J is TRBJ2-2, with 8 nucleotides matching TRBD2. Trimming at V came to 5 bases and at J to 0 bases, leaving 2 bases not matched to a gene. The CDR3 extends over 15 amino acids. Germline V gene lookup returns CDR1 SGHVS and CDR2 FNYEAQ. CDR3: CASSEGLANTGELFF. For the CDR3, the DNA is TGTGCCAGCAGCGAGGGACTAGCGAACACCGGGGAGCTGTTTTTT.

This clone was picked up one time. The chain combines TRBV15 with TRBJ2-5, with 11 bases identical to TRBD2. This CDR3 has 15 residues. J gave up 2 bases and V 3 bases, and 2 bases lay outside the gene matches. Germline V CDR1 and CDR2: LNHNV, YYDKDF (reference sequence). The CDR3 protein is CATSSRLAGQETQYF. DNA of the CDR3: TGTGCCACCAGCAGCCGACTAGCGGGGCAAGAGACCCAGTACTTC.

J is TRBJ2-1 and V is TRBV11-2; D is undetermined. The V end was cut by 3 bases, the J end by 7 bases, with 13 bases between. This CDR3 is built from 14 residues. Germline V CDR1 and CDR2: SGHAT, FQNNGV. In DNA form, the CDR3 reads TGTGCCAGCAGCTTTGGTTTCGCGATTAATGAGCAGTTCTTC. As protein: CASSFGFAINEQFF.